Below are 10 T cell receptor beta chains sequenced from a single sample in a study of blood T cell repertoires in COVID-19. Here immunoSEQ multiplex PCR was the method, and the copy in TCRdb shows in-frame clones only, minus some. Here the sample spans under 200,000 clones, over 75% being singletons. Sequencing input: peripheral blood. These receptors came from a man between 65 and 79 years old with acute or convalescent COVID-19.

The CDR3 DNA follows: TGTGCCAGCAGCTTGTGGTCGGAGCCCCAGCATTTT. It codes for CASSLWSEPQHF. V usage is TRBV5-6 and J usage is TRBJ1-5; D unresolved. Trimming stripped 1 base from V and 8 bases from J, with 7 bases between. The germline V gene encodes CDR1 SGHDT and CDR2 YYEEEE. This CDR3 contains 12 residues.

The CDR3 region has the DNA TGTGCCAGCAGTTACCTCGGGACAGGGTATGGCTACACCTTC. This encodes CASSYLGTGYGYTF. V is TRBV6-2 or TRBV6-3 and J is TRBJ1-2; TRBD1 aligns across 9 bases. V lost 2 bases and J lost 5; bases outside the gene matches: 3. The germline V gene has CDR1 MNHEY and CDR2 SVGEGT. This CDR3 region has 14 residues.

This chain's CDR3 is CASSPAGFSWRDGYTF. DNA for the CDR3: TGTGCCAGCAGCCCGGCAGGGTTTTCTTGGAGGGATGGCTACACCTTC. This rearrangement joins TRBV7-9 to TRBJ1-2, with D possibly being TRBD1 (5 bases). The CDR3 totals 16 residues. Trimming took off 5 bases at V and 6 bases at J, with 22 bases between the two ends. Germline-derived CDR1 and CDR2 are SEHNR and FQNEAQ (reference sequence).

V usage is TRBV10-2 and J usage is TRBJ1-3; possible D gene TRBD1, 6 bases. V lost 4 bases and J 2 bases, leaving 12 bases between the germline ends. The CDR3 is made up of 15 amino acids. Germline V gene lookup returns CDR1 WSHSY and CDR2 SAAADI. The CDR3 region has the DNA TGCGCCAGCAGTGCAAAGACAGGAACTGGAAACACCATATATTTT. Amino acid sequence: CASSAKTGTGNTIYF.

The gene calls are TRBV2 and TRBJ1-2; no firm D call. Deletions cut 5 bases from V and 2 bases from J, with 9 bases between. CDR1 and CDR2 from the germline V gene are SNHLY and FYNNEI. The CDR3 is 13 amino acids. In nucleotides, the CDR3 is TGTGCCAGCAGTCCAGGCTTAAACTATGGCTACACCTTC. It is translated as CASSPGLNYGYTF.

The CDR3 spells CAIRSGPGQGAANEKLFF. The CDR3 DNA reads as TGTGCCATCAGGTCCGGCCCGGGACAGGGGGCTGCTAATGAAAAACTGTTTTTT. The chain recombines TRBV10-3 with TRBJ1-4, with 12 bases fitting TRBD1. The CDR3 has 18 residues. Germline assignment: CDR1 ENHRY and CDR2 SYGVKD. The V segment lost 6 bases and the J segment 3 bases; nucleotides outside the gene matches: 11.

The V call is TRBV12-1, the J call TRBJ2-3; TRBD2 was called by the table and not checked on the DNA. TRBV12-1 is tagged as a pseudogene. This CDR3 contains 11 residues. The CDR3 DNA is TGTGCCAGCAGCTTTTCGGATACGCAGTATTTT. Protein: CASSFSDTQYF.

V usage is TRBV5-6 and J usage is TRBJ2-5; 7 nucleotides align to TRBD1. The junction had 5 bases not matched to a gene; V was cut back by 8 bases and J by 1 base. This CDR3 contains 13 residues. Germline-derived CDR1 and CDR2 are SGHDT and YYEEEE. The CDR3 DNA reads TGTGCCAGTTCCAGGGGGACCCAAGAGACCCAGTACTTC. This codes for CASSRGTQETQYF. Variable domain in full (rest from reference TRBV5-6 and TRBJ2-5): DAGVTQSPTHLIKTRGQQVTLRCSPKSGHDTVSWYQQALGQGPQFIFQYYEEEERQRGNFPDRFSGHQFPNYSSELNVNALLLGDSALYLCASSRGTQETQYFGPGTRLLVL.

The chain couples TRBV14 to TRBJ2-1; 11 bases are shared with TRBD2. CDR1 is SGHDN and CDR2 is FVKESK in the germline V gene. The V segment lost 4 bases and the J segment 3 bases; nucleotides outside the gene matches: 5. The CDR3 contains 16 residues. Here the CDR3 reads CASSLGTSGRYNEQFF. As DNA, the CDR3 is TGTGCCAGCAGCCTGGGGACTAGCGGACGCTACAATGAGCAGTTCTTC.

The chain is built from TRBV2 and TRBJ1-3; no reliable D call. CDR1 is SNHLY and CDR2 is FYNNEI in the germline V gene. The V end was cut by 6 bases, the J end by 0 bases, with 12 bases between. This CDR3 is 15 amino acids long. As DNA, the CDR3 is TGTGCCAGCAGCGAGGAGGGAAACTCTGGAAACACCATATATTTT. The encoded protein is CASSEEGNSGNTIYF.